One and the same sample provided the 13 T cell receptor beta chains below, sequenced in a study of regulatory T cells in long-lasting Graves disease. Documented time point: newly diagnosed GD, antithyroid drugs for less than 3 months. Scientists built the TCR library using RNA that was extracted from PBMCs. In building TCR beta libraries, iRepertoire HTBI primers were used together with Arm-PCR of CDR3 regions. TCRdb recomputed calls from the multiplex PCR reads with MiXCR, one row per CDR3 protein. The sample gives 350,000 to 500,000 distinct CDR3 sequences, approximately 15% of which show up once; over 15% is in the top ten. The sample was also reused in another study, on T cells in Graves' hyperthyroidism and ophthalmopathy.

Sample: peripheral blood mononuclear cells (PBMCs), taken at new diagnosis, from a patient treated with antithyroid drugs. These receptors were taken from a woman aged 45-65 years with Graves disease.

This clonotype was detected ten times or more. The gene calls are TRBV6-1 and TRBJ2-7, with D possibly matching TRBD1 (6 bases). The CDR3 sequence is 13 residues long. Trimming removed 5 bases at V and 2 bases at J, with 10 bases between. Germline assignment: CDR1 MNHNS and CDR2 SASEGT. The CDR3 nucleotides read TGTGCCAGCAGTCGGGACAACCCCTACGAGCAGTACTTC. Its translation: CASSRDNPYEQYF.

This clonotype was detected ten times or more. J is TRBJ2-3 and V is TRBV12-3 or TRBV12-4, with D perhaps being TRBD1 or TRBD2 (5 bases each). Between the trimmed V and J ends, which lost 7 bases and 3 bases, there was a span of 17 bases. The CDR3 consists of 15 residues. The CDR3 protein is CASTLWGIKTDTQYF. The DNA of the CDR3 is TGTGCCAGCACTCTATGGGGGATCAAGACAGATACGCAGTATTTT.

This clonotype appeared a few times. The J gene is TRBJ2-1, the V gene TRBV7-9, with D unresolved. This CDR3 is 14 amino acids long. V was trimmed by 8 bases and J by 4 bases, leaving 15 bases between them. Germline CDR1 SEHNR, CDR2 FQNEAQ (reference sequence). In DNA form, the CDR3 reads TGTGCCAGCCGGAGAAATCTGGAATACAATGAGCAGTTCTTC. Translated, it gives CASRRNLEYNEQFF.

This clonotype was recorded many times. The V gene is TRBV29-1, the J gene TRBJ2-1; D uncertain. V lost 4 bases and J 0 bases, leaving 1 base between the germline ends. The germline gives CDR1 SQVTM, CDR2 ANQGSEA. The CDR3 contains 11 residues. In nucleotides, the CDR3 is TGCAGCGTTGGCTCCTACAATGAGCAGTTCTTC. It encodes CSVGSYNEQFF.

This clonotype was counted many times. This rearrangement joins TRBV2 to TRBJ2-7; D may be TRBD2 (6 bases). Germline V CDR1 and CDR2: SNHLY, FYNNEI. Between the trimmed V and J ends, which lost 4 bases and 7 bases, there was a span of 23 bases. The CDR3 length is 16 residues. In nucleotides, the CDR3 is TGTGCCAGCAGTGCGGACCTACGCATCCTAGCGAGAGAGCAGTACTTC. Translated, it gives CASSADLRILAREQYF.

This clonotype has at least ten counts. The rearrangement uses TRBV6-1 and TRBJ2-7; 9 bases fit TRBD1. This CDR3 has 16 residues. CDR1 and CDR2 from the germline V gene are MNHNS and SASEGT. V lost 7 bases to trimming and J lost 4 bases; unmatched junction nucleotides: 14. In DNA, the CDR3 is TGTGCCAGCACCGAAACCCCGGGACAGGGTATTTACGAGCAGTACTTC. This gives the protein CASTETPGQGIYEQYF.

This clonotype was seen a few times. With a much larger clone just one base away, this may be a read error. CDR3 coding DNA: TGTGCCAGCAGCGCGATAGCGGGAGACTACGAGCAGTACTTC. Amino acid sequence: CASSAIAGDYEQYF. The rearrangement joins TRBV11-2 to TRBJ2-7; 9 bases match TRBD2. Germline CDR1 and CDR2: SGHAT and FQNNGV. The CDR3 sequence is 14 residues long. Trimming took 5 bases from V and 3 from J; bases not matched to a gene: 5.

The V and J genes are TRBV10-3 and TRBJ1-5; the D gene is possibly TRBD1 (6 bases). The V gene's germline CDR1 is ENHRY and CDR2 SYGVKD. The CDR3 loop spans 15 amino acids. Trimming pared 4 bases from V and 1 base from J, leaving 11 bases between. The CDR3, as DNA: TGTGCCATCAGTGTTGGCAGGGGAAGCAATCAGCCCCAGCATTTT. It is translated as CAISVGRGSNQPQHF.

There are many counts of this clonotype. The CDR3 reads CASSLSGTSGTSYNEQFF. The CDR3 nucleotides are TGTGCCAGCAGCTTATCCGGGACTAGCGGAACCTCCTACAATGAGCAGTTCTTC. The chain combines TRBV11-2 with TRBJ2-1, with 11 bases matching TRBD2. The CDR3 has 18 amino acids. Germline CDR1 reads SGHAT; CDR2 reads FQNNGV. Unmatched junction bases numbered 6, after V lost 2 bases and J lost 0 bases. The full variable domain, its missing parts supplied by reference TRBV11-2 and TRBJ2-1, is EAGVAQSPRYKIIEKRQSVAFWCNPISGHATLYWYQQILGQGPKLLIQFQNNGVVDDSQLPKDRFSAERLKGVDSTLKIQPAKLEDSAVYLCASSLSGTSGTSYNEQFFGPGTRLTVL.

The table lists this clonotype with a few counts. This chain connects TRBV20-1 to TRBJ1-6; D is perhaps TRBD1 (6 bases). The CDR3 has 16 residues. Trimming pared 0 bases from V and 3 bases from J, leaving 12 bases between. CDR1 DFQATT and CDR2 SNEGSKA come from the germline V gene (reference sequence). The CDR3 region is CSARETTGFYNSPLHF. CDR3 nucleotides: TGCAGTGCTAGAGAAACTACAGGGTTCTATAATTCACCCCTCCACTTT.

The J gene is TRBJ2-7, the V gene TRBV7-9; 10 nucleotides align to TRBD1. Germline assignment: CDR1 SEHNR and CDR2 FQNEAQ (reference sequence). The CDR3 consists of 15 residues. Trimming cost V 4 bases and J 0 bases; bases outside gene matches: 3. The CDR3 DNA is TGTGCCAGCAGCTGGGGGGACAGGGGCTCCTACGAGCAGTACTTC. It codes for CASSWGDRGSYEQYF.

The V call is TRBV10-3, the J call TRBJ2-3, with D hard to call. V lost 5 bases to trimming and J lost 5 bases, with 5 bases between them. Per the germline V gene, CDR1 is ENHRY and CDR2 is SYGVKD. There are 11 residues in the CDR3. CDR3 loop: CAISIGDTQYF. The CDR3 DNA reads as TGTGCCATCAGTATAGGAGATACGCAGTATTTT.

This clonotype was observed at least ten times. J is TRBJ2-6 and V is TRBV28; TRBD1 agrees at 8 bases. The junction had 8 bases not matched to a gene; V was cut back by 6 bases and J by 4 bases. The CDR3 runs to 16 residues. Germline-derived CDR1 and CDR2 are MDHEN and SYDVKM. Here the CDR3 DNA reads TGTGCCAGCAGGGACAGGGTTGGGACGGGGGCCAACGTCCTGACTTTC. As protein: CASRDRVGTGANVLTF.